This is a list of T cell receptor beta chains from one sample in a study of T cell changes during pregnancy in multiple sclerosis. The assay was immunoSEQ multiplex PCR, and TCRdb's table has in-frame clones only and misses some. The table includes 85,000 to 130,000 clones, about 90% detected once. Sequencing used peripheral blood, obtained before pregnancy. Receptor source: a female donor with multiple sclerosis, enrolled in a pregnancy study. CDR3s include the opening cysteine and the closing phenylalanine or tryptophan. D genes are given only for firm matches. Only some rows state a clone size, as once, few, many or a class for expanded clones.

-	TRBV19	-	TRBJ2-3	CASKKGSTDTQYF	TGTGCCAGTAAAAAGGGGAGCACAGATACGCAGTATTTT
TRBD1	TRBV4-3	-	TRBJ2-3	CASSQTPGTGGRTDTQYF	TGCGCCAGCAGCCAAACACCCGGGACAGGGGGCCGCACAGATACGCAGTATTTT
TRBD2	TRBV19	-	TRBJ2-3	CASSVLAGTSGNTQYF	TGTGCCAGTAGTGTCCTCGCTGGGACTAGCGGAAATACGCAGTATTTT
TRBD2	TRBV29-1	-	TRBJ2-5	CSVQLLAGGGETQYF	TGCAGCGTTCAACTACTAGCGGGGGGCGGGGAGACCCAGTACTTC
TRBD1	TRBV5-1	once	TRBJ2-1	CASSLRGSSGGGLGEQFF	TGCGCCAGCAGCTTGAGGGGTAGTTCAGGGGGCGGTCTTGGTGAGCAGTTCTTC
TRBD1	TRBV28	-	TRBJ1-4	CASRESGGGGSEKLFF	TGTGCCAGCAGAGAGTCAGGGGGCGGCGGAAGTGAAAAACTGTTTTTT
TRBD1	TRBV11-2	-	TRBJ2-7	CASSKLRGRYEQYF	TGTGCCAGCAGTAAGCTCAGGGGGCGGTACGAGCAGTACTTC
-	TRBV4-3	-	TRBJ2-5	CASSRTGTQKETQYF	TGCGCCAGCAGCCGAACCGGGACTCAGAAAGAGACCCAGTACTTC
TRBD2	TRBV28	-	TRBJ2-5	CASSPVSGIMPQETQYF	TGTGCCAGCAGTCCAGTTAGCGGGATAATGCCTCAAGAGACCCAGTACTTC
-	TRBV4-1	-	TRBJ2-2	CASSQVSGNTNTGELFF	TGCGCCAGCAGCCAAGTTTCAGGGAACACGAACACCGGGGAGCTGTTTTTT
-	TRBV6-1	-	TRBJ1-2	CASRVDRLTNYGYTF	TGTGCCAGCAGAGTCGACAGGCTGACTAACTATGGCTACACCTTC
-	TRBV6-1	-	TRBJ2-5	CASTSQETQYF	TGTGCCAGCACGTCTCAAGAGACCCAGTACTTC
TRBD1	TRBV10-3	-	TRBJ1-6	CAISESRTGPDPLHF	TGTGCCATCAGTGAGTCGAGGACAGGGCCGGACCCCCTCCACTTT
TRBD1	TRBV28	-	TRBJ1-2	CASMTGLGGYTF	TGTGCCAGCATGACAGGGCTTGGTGGCTACACCTTC
TRBD2	TRBV27	-	TRBJ2-7	CASSHPPGLAGGPVSSYEQYF	TGTGCCAGCAGTCACCCTCCGGGACTAGCGGGAGGGCCCGTAAGCTCCTACGAGCAGTACTTC
TRBD1	TRBV28	-	TRBJ1-5	CASSSLVGTGGNQPQHF	TGTGCCAGCAGCTCCTTAGTAGGGACAGGGGGCAATCAGCCCCAGCATTTT
-	TRBV7-2	once	TRBJ2-7	CASSFSLWGGEQYF	TGTGCCAGCAGCTTCTCATTATGGGGAGGCGAGCAGTACTTC
TRBD1	TRBV6-1	-	TRBJ2-7	CASRGTVVYEQYF	TGTGCCAGCAGAGGGACAGTTGTATACGAGCAGTACTTC
-	TRBV7-2	-	TRBJ1-1	CASSLAGSLLANTEAFF	TGTGCCAGCAGCTTAGCGGGCAGCCTTCTGGCGAACACTGAAGCTTTCTTT
TRBD1	TRBV6-1	-	TRBJ1-5	CASSELQGANQPQHF	TGTGCCAGCAGTGAACTACAGGGGGCCAATCAGCCCCAGCATTTT
-	TRBV9	-	TRBJ2-1	CASSVGAKVGEQFF	TGTGCCAGCAGCGTAGGGGCGAAAGTGGGTGAGCAGTTCTTC
-	TRBV9	-	TRBJ2-2	CASSARWSGELFF	TGTGCCAGCAGCGCCCGGTGGTCCGGGGAGCTGTTTTTT
TRBD1	TRBV5-4	-	TRBJ2-2	CASSLGPGQMNTGELFF	TGTGCCAGCAGCTTGGGACCGGGACAGATGAACACCGGGGAGCTGTTTTTT
-	TRBV7-2	-	TRBJ2-2	CASSLARFTGELFF	TGTGCCAGCAGCTTAGCCCGGTTCACCGGGGAGCTGTTTTTT
-	TRBV27	-	TRBJ2-2	CASSLSWTSTTGELFF	TGTGCCAGCAGTTTATCTTGGACTTCTACCACCGGGGAGCTGTTTTTT
TRBD2	TRBV5-4	-	TRBJ2-3	CASSLNAGGRTDTQYF	TGTGCCAGCAGCTTGAACGCGGGGGGGCGAACAGATACGCAGTATTTT